This T cell receptor beta chain appears in the sequencing data of a study of cytomegalovirus exposure and HLA in healthy donors. Study-wide findings and caveats: As a later analysis revealed, most CMV-associated TCR beta chains appeared HLA-restricted. In vitro confirmation showed a few CMV-associated chains to be CMV antigen specific.

Remarks on this clone: The antigen remains undetermined.

PCR primers comprised 60 Vbeta and 13 Jbeta primers. The data were produced by immunoSEQ multiplex PCR, yet TCRdb's version contains in-frame clones alone and is incomplete. Here the sample spans about 150,000 clones, 65% to 85% being singletons. Germline V gives CDR1 LNHDA, CDR2 SQIVND (reference sequence). The CDR3 has 15 residues. V lost 1 base and J lost 10, with 19 bases in between. This sequence joins TRBV19 and TRBJ1-1, with D maybe TRBD1 (5 bases). The sequence was obtained from a male donor in good health and CMV-seronegative. The specimen sequenced was PBMCs. CDR3 sequence: CASSIARQGFGGAFF. The DNA of the CDR3 is TGTGCCAGTAGTATAGCGCGGCAGGGATTCGGTGGAGCTTTCTTT. The complete variable domain, with remaining parts taken from reference TRBV19 and TRBJ1-1, reads DGGITQSPKYLFRKEGQNVTLSCEQNLNHDAMYWYRQDPGQGLRLIYYSQIVNDFQKGDIAEGYSVSREKKESFPLTVTSAQKNPTAFYLCASSIARQGFGGAFFGQGTRLTVV.